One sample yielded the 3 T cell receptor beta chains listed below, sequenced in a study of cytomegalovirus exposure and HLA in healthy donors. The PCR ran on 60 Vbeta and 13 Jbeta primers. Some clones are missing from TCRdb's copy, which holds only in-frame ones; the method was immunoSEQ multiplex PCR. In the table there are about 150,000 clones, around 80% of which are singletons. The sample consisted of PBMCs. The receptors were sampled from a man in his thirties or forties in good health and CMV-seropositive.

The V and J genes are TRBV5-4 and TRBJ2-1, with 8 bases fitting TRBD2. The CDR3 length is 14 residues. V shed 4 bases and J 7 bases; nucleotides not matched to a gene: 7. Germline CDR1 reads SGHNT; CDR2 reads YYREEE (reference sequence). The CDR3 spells CASSPRGGRNEQFF. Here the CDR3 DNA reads TGTGCCAGCAGCCCCCGGGGGGGGCGGAATGAGCAGTTCTTC.

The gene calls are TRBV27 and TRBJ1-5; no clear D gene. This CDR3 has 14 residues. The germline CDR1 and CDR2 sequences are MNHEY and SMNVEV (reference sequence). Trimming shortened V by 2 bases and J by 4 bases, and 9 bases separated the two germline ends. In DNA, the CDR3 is TGTGCCAGCAGTTTAGGGCGGGGAAATCAGCCCCAGCATTTT. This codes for CASSLGRGNQPQHF.

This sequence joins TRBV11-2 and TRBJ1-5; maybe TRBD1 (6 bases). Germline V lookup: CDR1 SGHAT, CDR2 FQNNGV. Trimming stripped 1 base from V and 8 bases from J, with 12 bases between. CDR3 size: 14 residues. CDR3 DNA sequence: TGTGCCAGCAGCTTAGGCCGGGGGGCGAAGCCCCAGCATTTT. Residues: CASSLGRGAKPQHF. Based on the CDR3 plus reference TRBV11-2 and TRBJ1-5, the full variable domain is EAGVAQSPRYKIIEKRQSVAFWCNPISGHATLYWYQQILGQGPKLLIQFQNNGVVDDSQLPKDRFSAERLKGVDSTLKIQPAKLEDSAVYLCASSLGRGAKPQHFGDGTRLSIL.